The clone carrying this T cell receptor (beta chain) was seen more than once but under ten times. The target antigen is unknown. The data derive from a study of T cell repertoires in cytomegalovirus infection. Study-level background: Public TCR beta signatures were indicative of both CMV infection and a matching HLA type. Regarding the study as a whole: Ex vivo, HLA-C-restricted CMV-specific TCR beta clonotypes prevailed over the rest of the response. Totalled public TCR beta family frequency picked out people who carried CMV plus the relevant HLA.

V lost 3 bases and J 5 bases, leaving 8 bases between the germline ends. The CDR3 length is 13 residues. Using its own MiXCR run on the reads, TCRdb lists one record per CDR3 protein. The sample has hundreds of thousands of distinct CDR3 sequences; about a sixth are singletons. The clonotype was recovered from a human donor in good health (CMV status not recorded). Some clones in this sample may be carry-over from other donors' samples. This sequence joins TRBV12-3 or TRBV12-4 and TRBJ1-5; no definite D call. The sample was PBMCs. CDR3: CASSFSQYQPQHF. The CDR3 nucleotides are TGTGCCAGCAGTTTTTCCCAGTATCAGCCCCAGCATTTT.